The 20 T cell receptor beta chains below come from one sample, sequenced in a study of T cell changes during pregnancy in multiple sclerosis. Clones were read by immunoSEQ multiplex PCR, and TCRdb kept only the in-frame ones, dropping some. Of 30,000 to 45,000 clones listed, about 90% were seen once; the top ten hold approximately 27%. Here the sequenced sample was CD8+ T cells from peripheral blood mononuclear cells, taken before pregnancy. These TCRs come from a female donor with multiple sclerosis, enrolled in a pregnancy study.

This chain links TRBV19 with TRBJ1-2; no definite D call. From germline, CDR1 is LNHDA and CDR2 SQIVND (reference sequence). V lost 3 bases and J lost 8, with 7 bases in between. The CDR3 has 11 amino acids. For the CDR3, the DNA is TGTGCCAGTAGTATTGGGCTGGGCTACACCTTC. Translation gives CASSIGLGYTF.

The chain is built from TRBV27 and TRBJ1-1, with D tentatively TRBD1 (5 bases). CDR3 length: 14 amino acids. Germline V lookup: CDR1 MNHEY, CDR2 SMNVEV (reference sequence). The V end lost 6 bases, the J end lost 0 bases, and 11 bases lay between the germline ends. CDR3 region: CASSAPGLNTEAFF. For the CDR3, the DNA is TGTGCCAGCAGCGCGCCAGGGTTGAACACTGAAGCTTTCTTT.

This chain joins TRBV4-1 and TRBJ2-7, with 11 bases aligning to TRBD2. Germline V gene data show CDR1 as MGHRA and CDR2 as YSYEKL. V was pared by 5 bases and J by 4 bases, with 7 bases of the junction left unmatched. The CDR3 contains 15 residues. For the CDR3, the DNA is TGCGCCAGCAGCACCGTAGCGGGGGGGCTGTACGAGCAGTACTTC. This encodes CASSTVAGGLYEQYF.

A note on this clone: An end of the junction differs from the germline gene, which may be a read error. V and J are TRBV2 and TRBJ2-5; D uncertain. CDR1 and CDR2 (germline): SNHLY, FYNNEI. The CDR3 extends over 10 amino acids. The CDR3 sequence: CASSGIVAHF. The CDR3 coding sequence is TGTGCCAGCAGTGGAATCGTGGCACACTTC.

The chain joins TRBV2 to TRBJ2-7; TRBD2 matches 10 bases. Germline-derived CDR1 and CDR2 are SNHLY and FYNNEI. V shed 7 bases and J 0 bases; nucleotides not matched to a gene: 6. The CDR3 covers 15 residues. In DNA form, the CDR3 reads TGTGCCAGCATAGCAGCGGGAGGGAGCTCCTACGAGCAGTACTTC. Translating gives CASIAAGGSSYEQYF.

The genes are TRBV7-2 and TRBJ2-3; tentatively, D is TRBD2 (5 bases). Between the trimmed V and J ends, which lost 3 bases and 2 bases, there was a span of 6 bases. CDR1 SGHTA and CDR2 FQGNSA come from the germline V gene. There are 13 residues in the CDR3. CDR3 coding DNA: TGTGCCAGCAGCTTGGAGGTCACAGATACGCAGTATTTT. Amino acid sequence: CASSLEVTDTQYF.

The V gene is TRBV2, the J gene TRBJ2-2; possible D gene TRBD2, 6 bases. There are 16 residues in the CDR3. The germline V gene has CDR1 SNHLY and CDR2 FYNNEI. V lost 2 bases, J lost 5 bases, and 15 bases lay in between. The DNA for the CDR3 is TGTGCCAGCAGTGAATCCGTGGGAGGATGGACCGGGGAGCTGTTTTTT. Translated, it gives CASSESVGGWTGELFF. Full variable domain (remainder filled in from reference TRBV2 and TRBJ2-2): EPEVTQTPSHQVTQMGQEVILRCVPISNHLYFYWYRQILGQKVEFLVSFYNNEISEKSEIFDDQFSVERPDGSNFTLKIRSTKLEDSAMYFCASSESVGGWTGELFFGEGSRLTVL.

On this clone: The identical CDR3 is also encoded by other nucleotide sequences in the sample. The rearrangement uses TRBV9 and TRBJ1-3; D not certain. The CDR3 totals 12 residues. The V end lost 5 bases, the J end lost 4 bases, and 7 bases lay between the germline ends. Germline V CDR1 and CDR2: SGDLS, YYNGEE. CDR3 amino acids: CASSGGGNTIYF. CDR3 sequence (DNA): TGTGCCAGCAGTGGAGGGGGAAACACCATATATTTT.

The chain carries TRBV2 and TRBJ1-2; 9 positions agree with TRBD1. The CDR3 extends over 18 amino acids. V shed 2 bases and J 4 bases; nucleotides not matched to a gene: 14. Germline V gene data show CDR1 as SNHLY and CDR2 as FYNNEI. Here the CDR3 reads CASSEWTGQGPPLYGYTF. The CDR3 DNA is TGTGCCAGCAGTGAATGGACGGGACAGGGCCCCCCCCTCTATGGCTACACCTTC. The full variable domain, rest sourced from reference TRBV2 and TRBJ1-2, is EPEVTQTPSHQVTQMGQEVILRCVPISNHLYFYWYRQILGQKVEFLVSFYNNEISEKSEIFDDQFSVERPDGSNFTLKIRSTKLEDSAMYFCASSEWTGQGPPLYGYTFGSGTRLTVV.

V usage is TRBV9 and J usage is TRBJ2-1, with D possibly TRBD2 on 5 matching bases. V was shortened by 1 base and J by 8 bases, with 22 bases between the two germline ends. This CDR3 contains 17 residues. From germline, CDR1 is SGDLS and CDR2 YYNGEE. The CDR3 region is CASSVPLEGGPRDEQFF. The CDR3 DNA reads as TGTGCCAGCAGCGTACCCCTTGAGGGCGGTCCTAGAGATGAGCAGTTCTTC.

The chain couples TRBV6-6 to TRBJ2-7, with 11 bases lining up with TRBD1. The CDR3 is made up of 14 amino acids. CDR1 MNHNY and CDR2 SVGAGI come from the germline V gene (reference sequence). V was clipped by 6 bases and J by 6 bases; unmatched bases: 7. The chain's CDR3 is CASSQDRGRFEQYF. Here the CDR3 DNA reads TGTGCCAGCAGCCAGGACAGGGGGCGATTCGAGCAGTACTTC.

The rearrangement links TRBV6-1 to TRBJ2-1; D may be TRBD1 (5 bases). CDR3 size: 13 residues. In germline, CDR1 is MNHNS, CDR2 SASEGT. The ends were cut back, 4 bases at V and 8 bases at J, with 12 bases in the middle. Here the CDR3 DNA reads TGTGCCAGCAGTGGGCACAGGCGCGATGAGCAGTTCTTC. This gives the protein CASSGHRRDEQFF.

V and J are TRBV7-9 and TRBJ2-3; D remains ambiguous. This CDR3 has 18 amino acids. V was shortened by 1 base and J by 0 bases, with 17 bases between the two germline ends. Germline V gene sequence: CDR1 SEHNR, CDR2 FQNEAQ (reference sequence). The CDR3 bases are TGTGCCAGCAGCTTAGTCCGGCGGATTCAGTCTAGCACAGATACGCAGTATTTT. Amino acids: CASSLVRRIQSSTDTQYF. The full variable domain, with the rest looked up from reference TRBV7-9 and TRBJ2-3, is DTGVSQNPRHKITKRGQNVTFRCDPISEHNRLYWYRQTLGQGPEFLTYFQNEAQLEKSRLLSDRFSAERPKGSFSTLEIQRTEQGDSAMYLCASSLVRRIQSSTDTQYFGPGTRLTVL.

V and J are TRBV6-5 and TRBJ2-7, with a possible D match to TRBD2 (6 bases). Trimming stripped 2 bases from V and 5 bases from J, with 10 bases between. The CDR3 length is 13 residues. Germline V CDR1 and CDR2: MNHEY, SVGAGI. In nucleotides, the CDR3 is TGTGCCAGCAGTTACGGTAGCGGAGACGAGCAGTACTTC. Translated, it gives CASSYGSGDEQYF.

This clone has just a few counts. V gene TRBV19 combines with J gene TRBJ1-1; TRBD1 matches 8 bases. With 10 bases clipped from V and 0 bases from J, the junction kept 13 bases outside the gene matches. Germline lookup yields CDR1 LNHDA and CDR2 SQIVND (reference sequence). This CDR3 has 16 amino acids. This chain's CDR3 is CATRGRTGALNTEAFF. CDR3 in DNA: TGTGCCACCAGGGGGCGGACAGGTGCCCTGAACACTGAAGCTTTCTTT.

This clone was found once. The rearrangement joins TRBV6-4 to TRBJ1-5; D not resolved. The CDR3 loop spans 19 amino acids. CDR1 and CDR2 (germline): MRHNA, SNTAGT. V lost 3 bases to trimming and J lost 0 bases, with 21 bases between them. The chain's CDR3 is CASSELESGLPPSNQPQHF. The DNA of the CDR3 is TGTGCCAGCAGTGAACTTGAAAGCGGATTACCTCCTAGCAATCAGCCCCAGCATTTT.

This clone came up once. The chain combines TRBV7-2 with TRBJ2-3, with TRBD2 matching 9 bases. The CDR3 is made up of 17 amino acids. The trim removed 4 bases at V and 1 base at J, leaving 9 bases unmatched. The germline V gene has CDR1 SGHTA and CDR2 FQGNSA. The CDR3 loop reads CASSSNPRTSGTDTQYF. In DNA, the CDR3 is TGTGCCAGCAGCTCGAACCCCCGGACTAGCGGCACAGATACGCAGTATTTT. The variable domain in full, completed from reference TRBV7-2 and TRBJ2-3, reads GAGVSQSPSNKVTEKGKDVELRCDPISGHTALYWYRQSLGQGLEFLIYFQGNSAPDKSGLPSDRFSAERTGGSVSTLTIQRTQQEDSAVYLCASSSNPRTSGTDTQYFGPGTRLTVL.

The chain employs TRBV7-6 and TRBJ2-1; 16 positions match TRBD2. CDR3 length: 18 amino acids. Germline trimming cut 1 base from V and 8 bases from J; bases unmatched to any gene: 8. CDR1 is SGHVS and CDR2 is FNYEAQ in the germline V gene. This CDR3 is CASSLGGTSGRALDEQFF. CDR3 nucleotides: TGTGCCAGCAGCTTAGGTGGGACTAGCGGGAGGGCCCTCGATGAGCAGTTCTTC.

The rearrangement joins TRBV7-3 to TRBJ1-1, with 7 bases that match TRBD1. Trimming cost V 6 bases and J 4 bases; bases outside gene matches: 20. Looked up from germline, CDR1 is SGHTA and CDR2 is FQGTGA. The CDR3 is made up of 18 amino acids. The CDR3, as DNA: TGTGCCAGCAGTCCCTTCGGGAAGGGCAGGGGGTTCTCCACTGAAGCTTTCTTT. Residues: CASSPFGKGRGFSTEAFF.

The V gene is TRBV9, the J gene TRBJ2-1; 9 nucleotides match TRBD2. With V trimmed by 1 base and J by 6 bases, 5 bases remained unmatched. CDR3 size: 15 residues. Germline CDR1 is SGDLS and CDR2 is YYNGEE. Here the CDR3 reads CASSVFGTSINEQFF. The CDR3 DNA follows: TGTGCCAGCAGCGTATTTGGGACTAGCATCAATGAGCAGTTCTTC.